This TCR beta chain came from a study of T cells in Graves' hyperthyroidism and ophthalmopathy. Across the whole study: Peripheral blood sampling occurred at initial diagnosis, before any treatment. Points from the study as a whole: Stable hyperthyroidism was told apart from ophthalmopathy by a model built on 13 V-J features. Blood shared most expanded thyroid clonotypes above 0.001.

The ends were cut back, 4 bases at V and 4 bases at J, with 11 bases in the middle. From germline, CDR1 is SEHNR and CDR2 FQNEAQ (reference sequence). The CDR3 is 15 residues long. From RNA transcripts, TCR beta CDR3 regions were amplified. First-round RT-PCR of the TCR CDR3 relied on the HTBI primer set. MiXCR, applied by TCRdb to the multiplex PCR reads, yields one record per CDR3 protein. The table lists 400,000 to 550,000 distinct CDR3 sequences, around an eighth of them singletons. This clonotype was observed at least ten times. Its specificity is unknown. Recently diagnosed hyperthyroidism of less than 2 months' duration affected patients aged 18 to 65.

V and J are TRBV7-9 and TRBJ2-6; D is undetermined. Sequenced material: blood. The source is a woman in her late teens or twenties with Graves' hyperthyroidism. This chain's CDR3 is CASSSESSGANVLTF. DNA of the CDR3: TGTGCCAGCAGCTCTGAGTCCTCCGGGGCCAACGTCCTGACTTTC.